A single T cell receptor beta chain is shown here with its context. The data were taken from a study of blood T cell repertoires in COVID-19. Study-level background: From the United States, Italy and Spain came samples of acute and convalescent COVID-19. PBMCs, B-cell-depleted T cells, or T cells were the source of the cDNA or gDNA that made up the material.

The V and J ends lost 4 bases and 2 bases, in that order; junction bases with no gene match: 5. The CDR3 loop spans 14 amino acids. CDR1 is SGHTA, CDR2 FQGNSA, per germline. Under the authors' procedure: Scientists estimated how many nucleated cells there were by amplifying reference gene primers. The repertoire was sequenced with immunoSEQ multiplex PCR; TCRdb's copy has only in-frame clones and lacks some. V and J calls and clone size follow that table, whereas D and trimming were derived from the DNA. There are about 180,000 clones in the sample; over 75% occur only once, and around 3.3% lies in the top ten.

This receptor was taken from a man aged 60 to 75 with acute or convalescent COVID-19. The sequenced material came from peripheral blood. The chain carries TRBV7-2 and TRBJ2-7, with TRBD1 identical over 7 bases. CDR3 region: CASSSDRYTYEQYF. CDR3 bases: TGTGCCAGCAGCTCGGACAGGTACACCTACGAGCAGTACTTC.